These 7 T cell receptor beta chains were sequenced from one sample in a study of blood T cell repertoires in COVID-19. Assay: immunoSEQ multiplex PCR; the TCRdb copy retains only in-frame clones and omits some. Among 490,000 or so clones, approximately 87% were seen once, and the ten largest hold about 2%. Material for sequencing was PBMCs or T cells enriched from blood (not recorded which). All receptors come from a woman between 40 and 55 years old who had recovered from COVID-19.

The chain carries TRBV7-9 and TRBJ2-7; 7 bases line up with TRBD1. The CDR3 is 13 amino acids. CDR1 is SEHNR, CDR2 FQNEAQ, per germline (reference sequence). The trim removed 6 bases at V and 2 bases at J, leaving 4 bases unmatched. The CDR3 reads CASREQGAYEQYF. The CDR3 region has the DNA TGTGCCAGCAGAGAGCAGGGGGCCTACGAGCAGTACTTC. The full variable domain, with the rest looked up from reference TRBV7-9 and TRBJ2-7, is DTGVSQNPRHKITKRGQNVTFRCDPISEHNRLYWYRQTLGQGPEFLTYFQNEAQLEKSRLLSDRFSAERPKGSFSTLEIQRTEQGDSAMYLCASREQGAYEQYFGPGTRLTVT.

The CDR3 DNA follows: TGTGCCAGCAGCCAAGGACTAGCTATGGACACCGGGGAGCTGTTTTTT. Its translation is CASSQGLAMDTGELFF. The chain carries TRBV3-1 (or the pseudogene TRBV3-2) and TRBJ2-2; 7 bases line up with TRBD2. The CDR3 has 16 amino acids. CDR1 is LGHDT and CDR2 is YNNKEL in the germline V gene (reference sequence). With V trimmed by 1 base and J by 3 bases, 5 bases remained unmatched.

J is TRBJ2-3 and V is TRBV25-1; possible D gene TRBD2, 6 bases. The CDR3 consists of 16 residues. The germline V gene has CDR1 MGHDK and CDR2 SYGVNS. V lost 1 base and J lost 8, with 19 bases in between. CDR3 amino acids: CASSESPMFRAGTQYF. CDR3 nucleotide sequence: TGTGCCAGCAGTGAATCCCCCATGTTTCGAGCGGGTACGCAGTATTTT.

The CDR3 nucleotides read TGTGCCAGCAGCTGTTCTTGGAGAACACCCCCCATGGGCTACACCTTC. Amino acid sequence: CASSCSWRTPPMGYTF. The V call is TRBV21-1, the J call TRBJ1-2. TRBV21-1 represents a pseudogene. The CDR3 sequence is 16 residues long.

The chain has TRBV5-6 and TRBJ2-7, with 8 bases lining up with TRBD1. There are 16 residues in the CDR3. Germline lookup yields CDR1 SGHDT and CDR2 YYEEEE. V shed 3 bases and J 2 bases; nucleotides not matched to a gene: 10. The CDR3 DNA reads as TGTGCCAGCAGCTCACAACGACAGGGGTTCGCCTACGAGCAGTACTTC. It yields the protein CASSSQRQGFAYEQYF.

The chain carries TRBV18 and TRBJ1-1; weak D call: TRBD1 (6 bases). This CDR3 is built from 14 residues. Germline V CDR1 and CDR2: KGHSH, LQKENI. V was pared by 2 bases and J by 1 base, with 8 bases between. As DNA, the CDR3 is TGTGCCAGCTCACCAGGACAGTCGAACACTGAAGCTTTCTTT. Translation: CASSPGQSNTEAFF. Supplemented by reference TRBV18 and TRBJ1-1, the full variable domain reads NAGVMQNPRHLVRRRGQEARLRCSPMKGHSHVYWYRQLPEEGLKFMVYLQKENIIDESGMPKERFSAEFPKEGPSILRIQQVVRGDSAAYFCASSPGQSNTEAFFGQGTRLTVV.

The gene calls are TRBV5-4 and TRBJ2-7; 7 nucleotides align to TRBD1. Trimming at V came to 8 bases and at J to 6 bases, leaving 11 bases not matched to a gene. The CDR3 runs to 13 residues. The germline gives CDR1 SGHNT, CDR2 YYREEE (reference sequence). The CDR3 loop reads CASQVDRVGEQYF. Here the CDR3 DNA reads TGTGCCAGTCAAGTCGACAGGGTGGGCGAGCAGTACTTC.